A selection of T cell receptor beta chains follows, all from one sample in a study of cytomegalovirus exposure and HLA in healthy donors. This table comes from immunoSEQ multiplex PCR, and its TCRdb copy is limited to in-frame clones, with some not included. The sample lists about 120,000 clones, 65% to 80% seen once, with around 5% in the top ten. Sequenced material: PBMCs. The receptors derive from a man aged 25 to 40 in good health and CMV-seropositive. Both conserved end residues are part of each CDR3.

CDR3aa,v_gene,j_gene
CASSRGTAPNSNQPQHF,TRBV19,TRBJ1-5
CAISDRDSSYNEQFF,TRBV10-3,TRBJ2-1
CASSIGQGGYGYTF,TRBV5-5,TRBJ1-2
CASSLSSDYGYTF,TRBV27,TRBJ1-2
CASSLRQGPDIQYF,TRBV5-1,TRBJ2-4
CASSQTSAAPYNEQFF,TRBV4-1,TRBJ2-1
CALREGMNEKLFF,TRBV19,TRBJ1-4
CASSLGGREETQYF,TRBV6-6,TRBJ2-5
CASSTGISYEQYF,TRBV2,TRBJ2-7
CASSPRSGAAQETQYF,TRBV5-4,TRBJ2-5
CASSRRDSVRTEAFF,TRBV2,TRBJ1-1
CASSLEGAMREQYF,TRBV13,TRBJ2-7
CASSPNRDRLLAFF,TRBV18,TRBJ1-1
CASSHSGGEQFF,TRBV7-3,TRBJ2-1
CASSTYSDSPLHF,TRBV6-5,TRBJ1-6
CASTVGPYNEQFF,TRBV11-2,TRBJ2-1
CASSESPDSREQYF,TRBV6-4,TRBJ2-5
CASSIYGTDFSPLHF,TRBV19,TRBJ1-6
CAHHPGLAISTGELFF,TRBV10-3,TRBJ2-2
CSVVSLADTGELFF,TRBV29-1,TRBJ2-2
CASSPTSGDTQYF,TRBV7-3,TRBJ2-3
CSVEFPGTIDNEQFF,TRBV29-1,TRBJ2-1
CASSAEASMGSPLHF,TRBV18,TRBJ1-6
CASSVLGGKVGGAWETQYF,TRBV9,TRBJ2-5
CASSPPAGVSYEQYF,TRBV4-1,TRBJ2-7
CASRETGGASNQPQHF,TRBV2,TRBJ1-5
CASSLSAGEVETQYF,TRBV5-1,TRBJ2-5
CASSLSTRDGYTF,TRBV5-1,TRBJ1-2
CARADRVVYGYTF,TRBV6-1,TRBJ1-2
CATSGGPTRGTQYF,TRBV28,TRBJ2-5
CASSRMGPAGGYNEQFF,TRBV4-3,TRBJ2-1
CAWSAKAGVNTIYF,TRBV30,TRBJ1-3
CASSLRLAGGLQKDTQYF,TRBV7-8,TRBJ2-3
CAWSGTGFIQYF,TRBV30,TRBJ2-4
CASSAAIQETQYF,TRBV7-6,TRBJ2-5
CASSPPGFLNTEAFF,TRBV18,TRBJ1-1
CASSWGTGSAPLHF,TRBV5-6,TRBJ1-6
CATSSGQGSVGELFF,TRBV15,TRBJ2-2
CASIALGQARGNEQFF,TRBV5-6,TRBJ2-1
CASSLGSRGNTEAFF,TRBV11-2,TRBJ1-1
CASSSDRGYEQYF,TRBV7-2,TRBJ2-7
CASRLAGGTDTQYF,TRBV27,TRBJ2-3
CASSEATGRHQYF,TRBV2,TRBJ2-7
CASSSPKRNQETQYF,TRBV7-9,TRBJ2-5
CASSDTYEQYF,TRBV6-1,TRBJ2-7
CASSETSYEQYF,TRBV10-1,TRBJ2-7
CASSRRPPAYEQYF,TRBV6-5,TRBJ2-7
CAISDIGRGDTDTQYF,TRBV10-3,TRBJ2-3
CASSKTENTEAFF,TRBV7-8,TRBJ1-1
CASSLTSGGPYEQYF,TRBV11-2,TRBJ2-7
CASSPLGAYGYTF,TRBV6-5,TRBJ1-2